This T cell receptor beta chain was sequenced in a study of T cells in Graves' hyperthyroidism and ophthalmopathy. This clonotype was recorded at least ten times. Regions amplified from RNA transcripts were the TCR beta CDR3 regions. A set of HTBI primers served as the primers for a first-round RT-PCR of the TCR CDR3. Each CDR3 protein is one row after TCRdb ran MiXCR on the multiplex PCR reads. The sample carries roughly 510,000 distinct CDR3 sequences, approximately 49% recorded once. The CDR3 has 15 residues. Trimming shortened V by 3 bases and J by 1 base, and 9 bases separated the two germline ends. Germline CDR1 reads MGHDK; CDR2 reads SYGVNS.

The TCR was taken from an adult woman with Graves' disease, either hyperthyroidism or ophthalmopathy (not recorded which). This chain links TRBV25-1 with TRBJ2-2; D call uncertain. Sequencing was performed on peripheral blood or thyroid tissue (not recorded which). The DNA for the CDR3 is TGTGCCAGCAGTGACCCCAGAAAGAACACCGGGGAGCTGTTTTTT. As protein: CASSDPRKNTGELFF.